This T cell receptor beta chain was observed in a study of blood T cell repertoires in COVID-19. Study at large: The study drew acute and convalescent COVID-19 samples from the United States, Italy and Spain. The analysed material was cDNA or gDNA that came from T cells, B-cell-depleted T cells, or PBMCs.

In the authors' workflow: Nucleated cell number was recorded as an estimate derived from reference gene primer amplification. Assay used: immunoSEQ multiplex PCR; TCRdb lists only in-frame clones, some missing. The V and J calls and clone size are taken from that table; D and trimming were inferred from the DNA. The repertoire holds about 200,000 clones, with approximately 86% as singletons. Germline V lookup: CDR1 MNHEY, CDR2 SMNVEV (reference sequence). With V trimmed by 4 bases and J by 4 bases, 8 bases remained unmatched. CDR3 size: 15 residues. All enrollees were roughly 18 to 100 years old and from 20 to 25 US areas.

The clonotype comes from a woman aged 40 to 50 with acute COVID-19. The rearrangement joins TRBV27 to TRBJ2-7; 9 nucleotides match TRBD2. Sequencing used PBMCs or T cells enriched from blood (not recorded which). The CDR3 here is CASSSVAGVDYEQYF. DNA of the CDR3: TGTGCCAGCAGTTCGGTAGCGGGAGTGGATTACGAGCAGTACTTC.